Listed below are T cell receptor beta chains from one sample, sequenced in a study of shared T cell receptors in the human thymus. Method: immunoSEQ multiplex PCR; TCRdb's copy keeps in-frame clones and lacks some. The sample yields 600,000 to 900,000 clones, 80% to 90% seen once. This same sample was also taken into another study, of human thymus T cells.

Sequencing input: thymocytes. Receptors were obtained from a girl under two years old with a congenital heart defect. Both conserved end residues are part of each CDR3. The D gene is left open where the match is weak. Clone size is given for some rows only: seen once, a few or many times, or a class if the clone is expanded.

CDR3 DNA: TGTGCCAGCAGCCCCGGACTAGCGGGGGCCGCTAGCTCCTACGAGCAGTACTTC
CDR3 protein: CASSPGLAGAASSYEQYF
clone size: -
V gene: TRBV7-2
D gene: TRBD2
CDR3 length: 18
J gene: TRBJ2-7

CDR3 DNA: TGCGCCAGCAGCCGAGGGTCTGGGGGCCAGGGGGAAAAACTGTTTTTT
CDR3 protein: CASSRGSGGQGEKLFF
clone size: -
V gene: TRBV5-1
D gene: -
CDR3 length: 16
J gene: TRBJ1-4

CDR3 DNA: TGTGCTAGTGGCCCCTCCCGAACAGGGAGCACAGATACGCAGTATTTT
CDR3 protein: CASGPSRTGSTDTQYF
clone size: -
V gene: TRBV12-5
D gene: -
CDR3 length: 16
J gene: TRBJ2-3

CDR3 DNA: TGTGCCAGCAGCCTAGGACTTACTGGGTTGGAAGGCTACACCTTC
CDR3 protein: CASSLGLTGLEGYTF
clone size: -
V gene: TRBV5-5
D gene: -
CDR3 length: 15
J gene: TRBJ1-2

CDR3 DNA: TGCGCCAGCAGTCAATCGGCGGGACAGGGATCCTACGAGCAGTACTTC
CDR3 protein: CASSQSAGQGSYEQYF
clone size: -
V gene: TRBV23-1
D gene: TRBD1
CDR3 length: 16
J gene: TRBJ2-7

CDR3 DNA: TGCGCCAGCAGCCCCACAGAGGACAGAGCCCGTGAGCCCCTCCACTTT
CDR3 protein: CASSPTEDRAREPLHF
clone size: few
V gene: TRBV4-1
D gene: -
CDR3 length: 16
J gene: TRBJ1-6

CDR3 DNA: TGTGCCAGCAGTTTATCGAGCGGTAGACAGGCTTGGCGTCCGGACACTGAAGCTTTCTTT
CDR3 protein: CASSLSSGRQAWRPDTEAFF
clone size: -
V gene: TRBV27
D gene: -
CDR3 length: 20
J gene: TRBJ1-1

CDR3 DNA: TGTGCCAGCAGTTTGGTAGGGGTAGGGATGAACACTGAAGCTTTCTTT
CDR3 protein: CASSLVGVGMNTEAFF
clone size: few
V gene: TRBV27
D gene: -
CDR3 length: 16
J gene: TRBJ1-1

CDR3 DNA: TGTGCCAGCAGTCAACCGGGACAGGGGAGAGGTTCCTACGAGCAGTACTTC
CDR3 protein: CASSQPGQGRGSYEQYF
clone size: -
V gene: TRBV27
D gene: TRBD1
CDR3 length: 17
J gene: TRBJ2-7

CDR3 DNA: TGCAGCGTTGAAGATCTGGGGGGGACTAGCGGGGGCACAGATACGCAGTATTTT
CDR3 protein: CSVEDLGGTSGGTDTQYF
clone size: -
V gene: TRBV29-1
D gene: TRBD2
CDR3 length: 18
J gene: TRBJ2-3

CDR3 DNA: TGTGCCAGCAGCCAGGATTCGGTAGCTTACAATGAGCAGTTCTTC
CDR3 protein: CASSQDSVAYNEQFF
clone size: -
V gene: TRBV4-2
D gene: -
CDR3 length: 15
J gene: TRBJ2-1

CDR3 DNA: TGTGCCAGCAGCGCGCCAGGGCAGAACACTGAAGCTTTCTTT
CDR3 protein: CASSAPGQNTEAFF
clone size: -
V gene: TRBV14
D gene: -
CDR3 length: 14
J gene: TRBJ1-1

CDR3 DNA: TGTGCCAGCAGCTTTCACCGGGACAGGGAGGGAATCGGCAATCAGCCCCAGCATTTT
CDR3 protein: CASSFHRDREGIGNQPQHF
clone size: -
V gene: TRBV5-8
D gene: TRBD1
CDR3 length: 19
J gene: TRBJ1-5

CDR3 DNA: TGTGCCACAATACAGGGGGAGATTCCAGATACGCAGTATTTT
CDR3 protein: CATIQGEIPDTQYF
clone size: -
V gene: TRBV6-6
D gene: TRBD1
CDR3 length: 14
J gene: TRBJ2-3

CDR3 DNA: TGCAGCGTTGCCGCAGGGGGCGTATTTGCCTTC
CDR3 protein: CSVAAGGVFAF
clone size: -
V gene: TRBV29-1
D gene: TRBD1
CDR3 length: 11
J gene: TRBJ2-7

CDR3 DNA: TGTGCCAGCAGCTTCCGTATTGACTCCAGGACAGAGGGGCAGTACTTC
CDR3 protein: CASSFRIDSRTEGQYF
clone size: -
V gene: TRBV5-6
D gene: -
CDR3 length: 16
J gene: TRBJ2-7

CDR3 DNA: TGTGCCAGTACCCCCTGGGCCAGCTATGGCTACACCTTC
CDR3 protein: CASTPWASYGYTF
clone size: -
V gene: TRBV19
D gene: -
CDR3 length: 13
J gene: TRBJ1-2

CDR3 DNA: TGCGCCAGCAGCCTCCCCTGGCCTAAAGGAGGTACCGGGGAGCTGTTTTTT
CDR3 protein: CASSLPWPKGGTGELFF
clone size: -
V gene: TRBV4-1
D gene: -
CDR3 length: 17
J gene: TRBJ2-2

CDR3 DNA: TGCGCCAGCCTTTCATTCAAAGAGTTTCAGGGAAACACTGAAGCTTTCTTT
CDR3 protein: CASLSFKEFQGNTEAFF
clone size: -
V gene: TRBV10-2
D gene: -
CDR3 length: 17
J gene: TRBJ1-1

CDR3 DNA: TGCGCCAGCAGCGAGGGGACAGGGGAGTCGAGCGAGCAGTACTTC
CDR3 protein: CASSEGTGESSEQYF
clone size: -
V gene: TRBV5-1
D gene: TRBD1
CDR3 length: 15
J gene: TRBJ2-7

CDR3 DNA: TGTGCCAGCAGCTCCGGTCTGACGAACACCGGGGAGCTGTTTTTT
CDR3 protein: CASSSGLTNTGELFF
clone size: -
V gene: TRBV5-4
D gene: -
CDR3 length: 15
J gene: TRBJ2-2

CDR3 DNA: TGTGCCAGCAGCTTCCTCGACAGGTTTGAAGCTTTCTTT
CDR3 protein: CASSFLDRFEAFF
clone size: -
V gene: TRBV5-6
D gene: -
CDR3 length: 13
J gene: TRBJ1-1

CDR3 DNA: TGTGCCAGCAGCCAGAGGGTCCCGGGAAATCAGCCCCAGCATTTT
CDR3 protein: CASSQRVPGNQPQHF
clone size: -
V gene: TRBV28
D gene: -
CDR3 length: 15
J gene: TRBJ1-5

CDR3 DNA: TGCAGCGGAAATATACAGGGTACTAAAAACACTGAAGCTTTCTTT
CDR3 protein: CSGNIQGTKNTEAFF
clone size: -
V gene: TRBV29-1
D gene: -
CDR3 length: 15
J gene: TRBJ1-1

CDR3 DNA: TGTGCCAGCAGTTACAGGGACAGCTTCATGAACACTGAAGCTTTCTTT
CDR3 protein: CASSYRDSFMNTEAFF
clone size: -
V gene: TRBV6-6
D gene: TRBD1
CDR3 length: 16
J gene: TRBJ1-1

CDR3 DNA: TGTGCCAGCAGTCACTTGTTCGGGGGGCACGACACCATATATTTT
CDR3 protein: CASSHLFGGHDTIYF
clone size: -
V gene: TRBV6-5
D gene: -
CDR3 length: 15
J gene: TRBJ1-3

CDR3 DNA: TGCGCCAGCAGCTTCCCGACAGGGCAAGGCACTGAAGCTTTCTTT
CDR3 protein: CASSFPTGQGTEAFF
clone size: -
V gene: TRBV5-1
D gene: TRBD1
CDR3 length: 15
J gene: TRBJ1-1

CDR3 DNA: TGTGCCAGCAGCTTGGTAGGCTTAGGGACAGGGGGCGTTCAGTATGGCTACACCTTC
CDR3 protein: CASSLVGLGTGGVQYGYTF
clone size: -
V gene: TRBV5-4
D gene: TRBD1
CDR3 length: 19
J gene: TRBJ1-2

CDR3 DNA: TGCGCCAGCAGCCGACAGCCCCCAGGGGGCGGAAACCTAGCTTTCTTT
CDR3 protein: CASSRQPPGGGNLAFF
clone size: -
V gene: TRBV4-1
D gene: TRBD1
CDR3 length: 16
J gene: TRBJ1-1

CDR3 DNA: TGCGCCAGCAGCCTCGGACAGGGGGAGTCGAAAGGCACAGATACGCAGTATTTT
CDR3 protein: CASSLGQGESKGTDTQYF
clone size: -
V gene: TRBV4-1
D gene: TRBD1
CDR3 length: 18
J gene: TRBJ2-3

CDR3 DNA: TGCGCCAGCAGCCAAGTGAGGGACAGGGGAGTAAGCGGCTACACCTTC
CDR3 protein: CASSQVRDRGVSGYTF
clone size: -
V gene: TRBV4-1
D gene: TRBD1
CDR3 length: 16
J gene: TRBJ1-2

CDR3 DNA: TGCGCCAGCAGCCAAGCCCCCATCGGAGGTGAGACCCAGTACTTC
CDR3 protein: CASSQAPIGGETQYF
clone size: -
V gene: TRBV4-1
D gene: -
CDR3 length: 15
J gene: TRBJ2-5

CDR3 DNA: TGTGCCAGCAGTTTAGAGGGGGACAGGGGTGGCAATCAGCCCCAGCATTTT
CDR3 protein: CASSLEGDRGGNQPQHF
clone size: -
V gene: TRBV28
D gene: TRBD1
CDR3 length: 17
J gene: TRBJ1-5

CDR3 DNA: TGTGCCAGCAGCTTAGCGATGGCGCGGGCCCCAGGATTTAATGAAAAACTGTTTTTT
CDR3 protein: CASSLAMARAPGFNEKLFF
clone size: few
V gene: TRBV7-9
D gene: -
CDR3 length: 19
J gene: TRBJ1-4

CDR3 DNA: TGTGCCAGCAGCCCCTGGACAGGGCCAAATAACCGTTATGGCTACACCTTC
CDR3 protein: CASSPWTGPNNRYGYTF
clone size: few
V gene: TRBV7-8
D gene: TRBD1
CDR3 length: 17
J gene: TRBJ1-2

CDR3 DNA: TGTGCCAGCAGCCCCGGGCCCAAGGGGTCACCCCTCCACTTT
CDR3 protein: CASSPGPKGSPLHF
clone size: -
V gene: TRBV7-2
D gene: -
CDR3 length: 14
J gene: TRBJ1-6

CDR3 DNA: TGTGCCAGCAGCCCTCGGGGGGGGCAAGGGACTGAAGCTTTCTTT
CDR3 protein: CASSPRGGQGTEAFF
clone size: -
V gene: TRBV7-6
D gene: -
CDR3 length: 15
J gene: TRBJ1-1

CDR3 DNA: TGTGCCAGCAGTTTCCTGGGGCGCTCGAACACTGAAGCTTTCTTT
CDR3 protein: CASSFLGRSNTEAFF
clone size: -
V gene: TRBV7-2
D gene: -
CDR3 length: 15
J gene: TRBJ1-1

CDR3 DNA: TGTGCCAGCAGCTGTGTGACAGGGGGAAACTATGGCTACACCTTC
CDR3 protein: CASSCVTGGNYGYTF
clone size: -
V gene: TRBV5-6
D gene: TRBD1
CDR3 length: 15
J gene: TRBJ1-2

CDR3 DNA: TGTGCCAGCAGCTTCCTCCACTCCACTGGAAACACCATATATTTT
CDR3 protein: CASSFLHSTGNTIYF
clone size: -
V gene: TRBV5-5
D gene: -
CDR3 length: 15
J gene: TRBJ1-3

CDR3 DNA: TGTGCCAGCATGGGACAGAACACTGAAGCTTTCTTT
CDR3 protein: CASMGQNTEAFF
clone size: -
V gene: TRBV2
D gene: -
CDR3 length: 12
J gene: TRBJ1-1

CDR3 DNA: TGCGCCAGCAGCCTTACAGGGGGCACTGAAGCTTTCTTT
CDR3 protein: CASSLTGGTEAFF
clone size: -
V gene: TRBV4-1
D gene: TRBD1
CDR3 length: 13
J gene: TRBJ1-1

CDR3 DNA: TGTGCCATCACCACGAGGGACAGTTACTATGGCTACACCTTC
CDR3 protein: CAITTRDSYYGYTF
clone size: once
V gene: TRBV10-3
D gene: TRBD1
CDR3 length: 14
J gene: TRBJ1-2

CDR3 DNA: TGCGCCAGCAGCCCCCGGACTAGCGGGGGGGAGCAGTTCTTC
CDR3 protein: CASSPRTSGGEQFF
clone size: -
V gene: TRBV4-3
D gene: TRBD2
CDR3 length: 14
J gene: TRBJ2-1

CDR3 DNA: TGTGCCAGCAGTGATGAGGTCACCCATTCTGGAAACACCATATATTTT
CDR3 protein: CASSDEVTHSGNTIYF
clone size: -
V gene: TRBV6-1
D gene: -
CDR3 length: 16
J gene: TRBJ1-3

CDR3 DNA: TGCGCCAGCAGTCGGGCCTCAGGGGGCAATCAGCCCCAGCATTTT
CDR3 protein: CASSRASGGNQPQHF
clone size: once
V gene: TRBV5-1
D gene: -
CDR3 length: 15
J gene: TRBJ1-5

CDR3 DNA: TGTGCCAGTAGGAGGATGCGGGGCGGGAGGTCGGGCGCTTTCTTT
CDR3 protein: CASRRMRGGRSGAFF
clone size: -
V gene: TRBV19
D gene: -
CDR3 length: 15
J gene: TRBJ1-1

CDR3 DNA: TGCGCCAGCAGCCATACCCCGGGACACCCCTTAATGAACACTGAAGCTTTCTTT
CDR3 protein: CASSHTPGHPLMNTEAFF
clone size: -
V gene: TRBV5-1
D gene: -
CDR3 length: 18
J gene: TRBJ1-1

CDR3 DNA: TGTGCCAGCAGCCTGACAGGGTCTGGAAACACCATATATTTT
CDR3 protein: CASSLTGSGNTIYF
clone size: -
V gene: TRBV5-4
D gene: TRBD1
CDR3 length: 14
J gene: TRBJ1-3

CDR3 DNA: TGTGCCAGCAGTGAAAGTACATCTCCCTACGAGCAGTACTTC
CDR3 protein: CASSESTSPYEQYF
clone size: few
V gene: TRBV6-1
D gene: -
CDR3 length: 14
J gene: TRBJ2-7

CDR3 DNA: TGTGCCAGCAGCTTTACGTACCTCGCGTCAGGAAACATCATATATTTT
CDR3 protein: CASSFTYLASGNIIYF
clone size: -
V gene: TRBV5-6
D gene: -
CDR3 length: 16
J gene: TRBJ1-3